This T cell receptor (beta chain) stems from a study of cytomegalovirus exposure and HLA in healthy donors. The repertoire was sequenced with immunoSEQ multiplex PCR; TCRdb's copy has only in-frame clones and lacks some. The table lists 120,000 or so clones, approximately 94% of them singletons. The CDR3 runs 14 residues. The V segment lost 7 bases and the J segment 4 bases; nucleotides outside the gene matches: 10. Per the germline V gene, CDR1 is SNHLY and CDR2 is FYNNEI. Study-wide findings and caveats: The investigators catalogued 164 TCR beta chains as cytomegalovirus-associated.

Comment on this clone: Its antigen is not known.

The gene calls are TRBV2 and TRBJ2-7, with TRBD2 matching 7 bases. The origin of this receptor is a young man in good health and CMV-seronegative. Sequenced input: PBMCs. DNA for the CDR3: TGTGCCAGCATGGGGGGGTGGCTCGGATACGAGCAGTACTTC. This sequence encodes CASMGGWLGYEQYF.